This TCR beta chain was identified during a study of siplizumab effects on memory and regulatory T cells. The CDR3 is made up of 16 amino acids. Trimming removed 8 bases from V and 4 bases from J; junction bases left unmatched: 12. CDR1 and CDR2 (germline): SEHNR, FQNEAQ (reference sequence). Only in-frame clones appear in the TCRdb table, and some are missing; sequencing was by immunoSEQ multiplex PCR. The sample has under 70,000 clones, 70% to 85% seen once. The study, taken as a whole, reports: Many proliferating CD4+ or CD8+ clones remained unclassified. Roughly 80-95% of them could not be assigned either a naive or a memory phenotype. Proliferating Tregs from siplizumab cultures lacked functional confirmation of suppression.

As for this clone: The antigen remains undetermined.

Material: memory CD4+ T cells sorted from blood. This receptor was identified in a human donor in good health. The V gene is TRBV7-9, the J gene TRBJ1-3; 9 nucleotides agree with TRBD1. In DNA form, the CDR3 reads TGTGCCAGCGGTTCCGGGACAGGGTTCACGGGAAACACCATATATTTT. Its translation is CASGSGTGFTGNTIYF. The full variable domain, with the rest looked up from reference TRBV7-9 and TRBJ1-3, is DTGVSQNPRHKITKRGQNVTFRCDPISEHNRLYWYRQTLGQGPEFLTYFQNEAQLEKSRLLSDRFSAERPKGSFSTLEIQRTEQGDSAMYLCASGSGTGFTGNTIYFGEGSWLTVV.